A single sample gave rise to the 20 T cell receptor beta chains below, sequenced in a study of T cell clonotyping in hematopoietic cell transplantation (TCRdb year 2021). Library method: the immunoSEQ multiplex PCR assay. Not all clones reach the TCRdb copy of this immuneACCESS table, which keeps in-frame sequences only. Checked studies attribute under half of the gap to unresolved V genes and leave the rest unexplained. Recorded for this sample are about 76,000 clones; 96% of them occurred a single time. Clones ranked in the top ten supply around 1.7% of the sample. In the paper's terms, the time point label means: recipient sample about 28 days before transplant, after cytoreduction. This material consisted of peripheral blood mononuclear cells, taken before stem cell transplant. Every receptor here comes from a woman aged 45-65 years with acute myeloid leukemia. Some clones in this sample may be carry-over from other donors' samples.

The chain combines TRBV7-8 with TRBJ1-1; 7 nucleotides line up with TRBD1. Germline CDR1 SGHVS, CDR2 FQNEAQ. This CDR3 contains 15 residues. Trimming took 6 bases from V and 0 from J; bases not matched to a gene: 7. The CDR3 DNA reads as TGTGCCAGCAGTCCTTTTACAGGGGTGAACACTGAAGCTTTCTTT. The encoded protein is CASSPFTGVNTEAFF. The full variable domain, with the rest looked up from reference TRBV7-8 and TRBJ1-1, is GAGVSQSPRYKVAKRGQDVALRCDPISGHVSLFWYQQALGQGPEFLTYFQNEAQLDKSGLPSDRFFAERPEGSVSTLKIQRTQQEDSAVYLCASSPFTGVNTEAFFGQGTRLTVV.

The chain joins TRBV9 to TRBJ1-1; D may be TRBD1 (6 bases). Trimming removed 3 bases from V and 4 bases from J, with 13 bases in between. Germline lookup yields CDR1 SGDLS and CDR2 YYNGEE. The CDR3 covers 14 residues. This chain's CDR3 is CASSAGGLSTEAFF. CDR3 sequence (DNA): TGTGCCAGCAGCGCCGGGGGCCTATCCACTGAAGCTTTCTTT.

The chain carries TRBV29-1 and TRBJ1-1; no clear D. Germline CDR1 is SQVTM and CDR2 is ANQGSEA. With 1 base removed from V and 7 bases from J, the gap between germline ends came to 13 bases. The CDR3 has 13 amino acids. CDR3 DNA sequence: TGCAGCGTTGAAGTAGGAGGGAATAGTGAAGCTTTCTTT. This gives the protein CSVEVGGNSEAFF.

The rearrangement uses TRBV14 and TRBJ1-1, with D maybe TRBD1 (5 bases). Per the germline V gene, CDR1 is SGHDN and CDR2 is FVKESK. The CDR3 spans 13 residues. Trimming pared 0 bases from V and 4 bases from J, leaving 6 bases between. For the CDR3, the DNA is TGTGCCAGCAGCCAAGATAGGGGCACTGAAGCTTTCTTT. This gives the protein CASSQDRGTEAFF.

This chain uses TRBV19 with TRBJ1-2; TRBD1 is a possible D gene (6 bases). Germline CDR1 and CDR2: LNHDA and SQIVND (reference sequence). This CDR3 is 17 amino acids long. V shed 3 bases and J shed 2 bases, with 19 bases lying between them. CDR3 coding DNA: TGTGCCAGTAGTATCCGTGGAGGACAGCCGAGGAACTATGGCTACACCTTC. It codes for CASSIRGGQPRNYGYTF.

The chain couples TRBV27 to TRBJ2-5, with D perhaps being TRBD1 or TRBD2 (5 bases each). This CDR3 is built from 14 residues. The germline V and J ends were trimmed by 2 bases and 5 bases, with 12 bases remaining between them. The germline CDR1 and CDR2 sequences are MNHEY and SMNVEV (reference sequence). The CDR3 sequence: CASSLRGDRETQYF. CDR3 bases: TGTGCCAGCAGTTTAAGGGGAGATAGGGAGACCCAGTACTTC.

The chain carries TRBV4-1 and TRBJ1-2; D remains unclear. This CDR3 is built from 13 residues. Germline values: CDR1 MGHRA, CDR2 YSYEKL. Trimming removed 0 bases at V and 5 bases at J, with 7 bases between. The CDR3: CASSQEEGYGYTF. The CDR3 DNA reads TGCGCCAGCAGCCAAGAGGAAGGATATGGCTACACCTTC.

This sequence joins TRBV7-9 and TRBJ2-5; the match to TRBD2 covers 7 bases. This CDR3 has 14 amino acids. CDR1 is SEHNR, CDR2 FQNEAQ, per germline (reference sequence). Trimming at V came to 0 bases and at J to 3 bases, leaving 1 base not matched to a gene. The CDR3: CASSLAAGEETQYF. As DNA, the CDR3 is TGTGCCAGCAGCTTAGCGGCGGGGGAAGAGACCCAGTACTTC. Looking up the rest from reference TRBV7-9 and TRBJ2-5 gives the full variable domain: DTGVSQNPRHKITKRGQNVTFRCDPISEHNRLYWYRQTLGQGPEFLTYFQNEAQLEKSRLLSDRFSAERPKGSFSTLEIQRTEQGDSAMYLCASSLAAGEETQYFGPGTRLLVL.

The rearrangement links TRBV9 to TRBJ1-1; TRBD1 matches 7 bases. The CDR3 has 14 residues. The germline gives CDR1 SGDLS, CDR2 YYNGEE. J gave up 6 bases and V 3 bases, and 8 bases lay outside the gene matches. The CDR3 DNA follows: TGTGCCAGCAGCGCCCACACAGGGGTCCCTGAAGCTTTCTTT. Protein product: CASSAHTGVPEAFF.

The J gene is TRBJ1-2, the V gene TRBV28; no clear D. V shed 6 bases and J shed 2 bases, with 4 bases lying between them. The germline V gene encodes CDR1 MDHEN and CDR2 SYDVKM. The CDR3 contains 11 residues. Here the CDR3 DNA reads TGTGCCAGCAGCGAGAACTATGGCTACACCTTC. Translated, it gives CASSENYGYTF.

In this sample, this clone turned up once. V usage is TRBV2 and J usage is TRBJ1-1, with D possibly being TRBD1 (5 bases). CDR3 size: 16 residues. Trimming left V 6 bases short and J 2 bases short, with 19 bases between. Germline V gene lookup returns CDR1 SNHLY and CDR2 FYNNEI. CDR3 loop: CASRAQPTVTNTEAFF. As DNA, the CDR3 is TGTGCCAGCAGAGCCCAACCGACAGTTACTAACACTGAAGCTTTCTTT. Complete variable domain (other parts from reference TRBV2 and TRBJ1-1): EPEVTQTPSHQVTQMGQEVILRCVPISNHLYFYWYRQILGQKVEFLVSFYNNEISEKSEIFDDQFSVERPDGSNFTLKIRSTKLEDSAMYFCASRAQPTVTNTEAFFGQGTRLTVV.

The chain combines TRBV5-1 with TRBJ2-7, with TRBD2 matching over 10 bases. The CDR3 totals 15 residues. The junction had 3 bases not matched to a gene; V was cut back by 1 base and J by 2 bases. Germline CDR1 SGHRS, CDR2 YFSETQ. The CDR3 here is CASSLTSGNPYEQYF. In DNA, the CDR3 is TGCGCCAGCAGCTTGACTAGCGGGAACCCCTACGAGCAGTACTTC.

J is TRBJ2-5 and V is TRBV7-2; D ambiguous. Judging by the DNA end, TRBJ2-7 fits better; the J call may be wrong. CDR1 and CDR2 from the germline V gene are SGHTA and FQGNSA. This CDR3 spans 13 amino acids. The CDR3 DNA follows: TGTGCCAGCAGCTTATCCAGACCCTACGAGCAGTACTTC. Translation: CASSLSRPYEQYF.

This sequence joins TRBV30 and TRBJ1-2; TRBD1 might be the D (5 bases). CDR3 length: 11 amino acids. Germline assignment: CDR1 GTSNPN and CDR2 SVGIG (reference sequence). Trimming cost V 5 bases and J 8 bases, with 12 bases left between them. The CDR3 loop is CAWSPGKGYTF. The CDR3 bases are TGTGCCTGGTCCCCAGGGAAGGGCTACACCTTC.

The J gene is TRBJ2-3, the V gene TRBV29-1, with D unclear. Germline V gene data show CDR1 as SQVTM and CDR2 as ANQGSEA. With 2 bases removed from V and 2 bases from J, the gap between germline ends came to 8 bases. CDR3 length equals 13 residues. The CDR3 loop reads CSVEFQHTDTQYF. In nucleotides, the CDR3 is TGCAGCGTTGAATTCCAGCACACAGATACGCAGTATTTT.

The rearrangement links TRBV4-2 to TRBJ1-5; 8 nucleotides match TRBD1. Germline V gene data show CDR1 as LGHNA and CDR2 as YNFKEQ. This CDR3 has 16 residues. The V and J ends lost 0 bases and 7 bases, in that order; junction bases with no gene match: 8. In DNA, the CDR3 is TGTGCCAGCAGCCAAGAGGCAGGGGGCGCTTCCCAGCCCCAGCATTTT. The encoded protein is CASSQEAGGASQPQHF.

This chain uses TRBV7-9 with TRBJ2-7; TRBD2 agrees at 11 bases. The ends lost 6 bases at V and 3 bases at J; junction bases unmatched: 7. The CDR3 contains 15 residues. In germline, CDR1 is SEHNR, CDR2 FQNEAQ (reference sequence). In nucleotides, the CDR3 is TGTGCCAGCAGAACCGGGACTAGCGGTAACTACGAGCAGTACTTC. Its translation: CASRTGTSGNYEQYF.

This clone occurred once. The chain is built from TRBV7-6 and TRBJ1-1, with D unresolved. CDR1 is SGHVS, CDR2 FNYEAQ, per germline. The CDR3 spans 16 residues. V gave up 1 base and J gave up 1 base, with 13 bases separating them. CDR3 DNA sequence: TGTGCCAGCAGCTTAGAAGGACGGGTGAGGAACACTGAAGCTTTCTTT. Its protein product is CASSLEGRVRNTEAFF.

Here the CDR3 DNA reads TGCGCCAGCAGCTTGACGGACAGCTATGGCTACACCTTC. Its protein product is CASSLTDSYGYTF. This chain links TRBV5-1 with TRBJ1-2; weak D call: TRBD1 (6 bases). The ends were cut back, 1 base at V and 4 bases at J, with 8 bases in the middle. Germline V gene lookup returns CDR1 SGHRS and CDR2 YFSETQ. The CDR3 sequence is 13 residues long.

The CDR3 sequence is CASRSPGQGQETQYF. The DNA for the CDR3 is TGTGCCAGCAGGTCACCGGGACAGGGTCAAGAGACCCAGTACTTC. This chain connects TRBV6-5 to TRBJ2-5, with 9 bases that match TRBD1. Germline V lookup: CDR1 MNHEY, CDR2 SVGAGI. J gave up 2 bases and V 6 bases, and 7 bases lay outside the gene matches. CDR3 length equals 15 residues.